This passage covers 5 T cell receptor beta chains from one sample sequenced in a study of shared clonotypes between healthy human individuals. Generated by immunoSEQ multiplex PCR, the TCRdb table keeps only in-frame clones and is missing some. The data show millions of clones, about 92% seen once. Sequences were obtained from naive CD4+ T cells sorted from blood. Subset of the sample: CD45RA+ positively selected. Receptors were obtained from a man aged 18-30 years in good health.

As DNA, the CDR3 is TGCGCCAGCAGCTTCACAGTCCAAGAGACCCAGTACTTC. Translation gives CASSFTVQETQYF. The chain uses TRBV5-1 and TRBJ2-5; no definite D call. The V end was cut by 2 bases, the J end by 1 base, with 6 bases between. CDR3 length: 13 amino acids. Germline-derived CDR1 and CDR2 are SGHRS and YFSETQ.

This CDR3 is CAWMRGNEKLFF. The CDR3 DNA is TGTGCCTGGATGAGAGGAAATGAAAAACTGTTTTTT. This chain connects TRBV30 to TRBJ1-4; no clear D gene. Trimming removed 4 bases from V and 5 bases from J, with 8 bases in between. The CDR3 extends over 12 amino acids. The V gene's germline CDR1 is GTSNPN and CDR2 SVGIG (reference sequence).

The chain uses TRBV10-3 and TRBJ2-1, with D possibly TRBD1 on 5 matching bases. The CDR3 is 14 amino acids. V gave up 5 bases and J gave up 9 bases, with 17 bases separating them. The V gene's germline CDR1 is ENHRY and CDR2 SYGVKD. The DNA for the CDR3 is TGTGCCATCAGTAGGCCTTTGGGGCCGGGTGAGCAGTTCTTC. It translates to CAISRPLGPGEQFF.

V gene TRBV4-3 combines with J gene TRBJ1-6, with 10 bases matching TRBD1. Losses at the gene ends were 3 bases for V and 8 bases for J; bases not matched to a gene: 1. The CDR3 covers 14 residues. In germline, CDR1 is LGHNA, CDR2 YSLEER. The CDR3 sequence: CASSQGTGDSPLHF. The CDR3 nucleotides read TGCGCCAGCAGCCAGGGGACAGGGGATTCACCCCTCCACTTT.

This chain connects TRBV2 to TRBJ2-7; TRBD2 might be the D (6 bases). The germline gives CDR1 SNHLY, CDR2 FYNNEI. Deletions cut 7 bases from V and 0 bases from J, with 16 bases between. This CDR3 region has 15 residues. The CDR3 region is CASMALASSSYEQYF. CDR3 nucleotides: TGTGCCAGCATGGCCCTAGCGTCAAGCTCCTACGAGCAGTACTTC.